Below, 26 T cell receptor beta chains from the same sample are listed, as sequenced in a study of PD-L1 blockade in urothelial cancer. Profiled with immunoSEQ multiplex PCR; TCRdb holds only in-frame clones, not every one. The sample contains about 74,000 clones, about 85% of which appear only once. Sequenced material: PBMCs, taken around atezolizumab (anti-PD-L1) treatment. The receptors stem from a man in his 70s with urothelial cancer.

The chain has TRBV28 and TRBJ2-5, with a tentative D call TRBD1 (5 bases). Trimming shortened V by 5 bases and J by 5 bases, and 18 bases separated the two germline ends. CDR1 and CDR2 from the germline V gene are MDHEN and SYDVKM. CDR3 length: 15 residues. The CDR3 DNA is TGTGCCAGCAGTCCCCAGGGCCCCTTAAGGGAGACCCAGTACTTC. This encodes CASSPQGPLRETQYF.

The rearrangement joins TRBV15 to TRBJ2-3; 10 positions agree with TRBD2. Germline CDR1 LNHNV, CDR2 YYDKDF (reference sequence). Germline trimming cut 3 bases from V and 3 bases from J; bases unmatched to any gene: 6. The length of the CDR3 is 16 residues. The CDR3 nucleotides read TGTGCCACCAGCAGTGCTAGCGGGAGAAGGACAGATACGCAGTATTTT. Its protein product is CATSSASGRRTDTQYF.

The rearrangement joins TRBV7-9 to TRBJ2-3; D is perhaps TRBD2 (6 bases). The germline CDR1 and CDR2 sequences are SEHNR and FQNEAQ (reference sequence). The CDR3 runs to 15 residues. V dropped 3 bases and J dropped 2 bases, with 12 bases sitting between them. CDR3 nucleotide sequence: TGTGCCAGCAGCTTGGGGGGAATTTTCACAGATACGCAGTATTTT. Amino acids: CASSLGGIFTDTQYF.

The J gene is TRBJ2-7, the V gene TRBV7-9; D is perhaps TRBD1 (5 bases). The CDR3 consists of 15 residues. CDR1 and CDR2 (germline): SEHNR, FQNEAQ (reference sequence). V lost 1 base and J lost 2, with 12 bases in between. The CDR3 coding sequence is TGTGCCAGCAGCTTAGATATAGGGGTCGCCTACGAGCAGTACTTC. Translation: CASSLDIGVAYEQYF.

V gene TRBV7-2 combines with J gene TRBJ2-1; 8 bases are shared with TRBD2. With 6 bases clipped from V and 5 bases from J, the junction kept 18 bases outside the gene matches. The CDR3 consists of 18 residues. The germline V gene has CDR1 SGHTA and CDR2 FQGNSA. CDR3 amino acids: CASRTILGAGAMNNEQFF. The DNA of the CDR3 is TGTGCCAGCAGGACCATTCTCGGAGCGGGAGCTATGAACAATGAGCAGTTCTTC.

The chain links TRBV19 to TRBJ2-6; D is possibly TRBD1 (6 bases). Germline-derived CDR1 and CDR2 are LNHDA and SQIVND (reference sequence). The CDR3 spans 16 residues. V was pared by 6 bases and J by 2 bases, with 14 bases between. The CDR3 loop is CASSRSRGAGANVLTF. CDR3 nucleotides: TGTGCCAGTAGCCGATCCAGGGGCGCTGGGGCCAACGTCCTGACTTTC.

The sample holds one count of this clone. V gene TRBV9 combines with J gene TRBJ2-1; TRBD2 matches 8 bases. The junction had 6 bases not matched to a gene; V was cut back by 4 bases and J by 9 bases. The germline CDR1 and CDR2 sequences are SGDLS and YYNGEE. The CDR3 has 13 amino acids. This chain's CDR3 is CASSLRLASEQFF. DNA for the CDR3: TGTGCCAGCAGCCTCCGACTAGCGAGTGAGCAGTTCTTC.

The chain is built from TRBV9 and TRBJ1-4; 8 nucleotides align to TRBD1. J gave up 8 bases and V 4 bases, and 10 bases lay outside the gene matches. This CDR3 region has 15 residues. CDR1 and CDR2 (germline): SGDLS, YYNGEE. In nucleotides, the CDR3 is TGTGCCAGCAGCCTGGGACAGGCCGAGGGAGAAAAACTGTTTTTT. Its protein is CASSLGQAEGEKLFF. Variable domain in full (rest from reference TRBV9 and TRBJ1-4): DSGVTQTPKHLITATGQRVTLRCSPRSGDLSVYWYQQSLDQGLQFLIQYYNGEERAKGNILERFSAQQFPDLHSELNLSSLELGDSALYFCASSLGQAEGEKLFFGSGTQLSVL.

This clone was observed a handful of times. The chain links TRBV6-6 to TRBJ2-2; no firm D call. Trimming pared 3 bases from V and 4 bases from J, leaving 9 bases between. The CDR3 sequence is 14 residues long. Germline V gene sequence: CDR1 MNHNY, CDR2 SVGAGI (reference sequence). CDR3 amino acids: CASSYGPATGELFF. The CDR3 nucleotides are TGTGCCAGCAGTTATGGCCCCGCCACCGGGGAGCTGTTTTTT.

The chain couples TRBV9 to TRBJ2-1; 11 bases are shared with TRBD2. CDR3 length: 16 amino acids. The germline gives CDR1 SGDLS, CDR2 YYNGEE. Trimming cost V 0 bases and J 8 bases; bases outside gene matches: 7. CDR3 residues: CASSVGLAGGMDEQFF. DNA for the CDR3: TGTGCCAGCAGCGTAGGGCTAGCGGGAGGTATGGATGAGCAGTTCTTC.

The chain has TRBV6-5 and TRBJ2-7; D may be TRBD2 (5 bases). V was clipped by 0 bases and J by 6 bases, with 15 bases between them. Germline assignment: CDR1 MNHEY and CDR2 SVGAGI. This CDR3 contains 15 residues. The CDR3 DNA reads TGTGCCAGCAGTTACTCGGCTAGCCCACAGAGCGAGCAGTACTTC. Residues: CASSYSASPQSEQYF.

This rearrangement joins TRBV4-1 to TRBJ2-2; D is perhaps TRBD2 (5 bases). The CDR3 consists of 14 residues. Germline V gene sequence: CDR1 MGHRA, CDR2 YSYEKL. Trimming took 6 bases from V and 1 from J, leaving 9 bases between them. The CDR3 region is CASRAGLNTGELFF. CDR3 in DNA: TGCGCCAGCAGAGCCGGACTGAACACCGGGGAGCTGTTTTTT.

V and J are TRBV5-5 and TRBJ2-3; 10 bases are a match to TRBD1. Germline V gene lookup returns CDR1 SGHKS and CDR2 YYEKEE (reference sequence). V gave up 3 bases and J gave up 0 bases; unmatched junction bases: 1. CDR3 length: 15 amino acids. The CDR3 coding sequence is TGTGCCAGCAGCTGGGGACAGGGGAGCACAGATACGCAGTATTTT. It specifies CASSWGQGSTDTQYF. The entire variable domain, with the rest obtained from reference TRBV5-5 and TRBJ2-3, is as follows: DAGVTQSPTHLIKTRGQQVTLRCSPISGHKSVSWYQQVLGQGPQFIFQYYEKEERGRGNFPDRFSARQFPNYSSELNVNALLLGDSALYLCASSWGQGSTDTQYFGPGTRLTVL.

The chain has TRBV5-1 and TRBJ2-3, with 7 bases aligning to TRBD2. The germline gives CDR1 SGHRS, CDR2 YFSETQ. V dropped 0 bases and J dropped 1; count of bases not matched to a gene: 5. CDR3 length: 16 amino acids. Written as DNA, the CDR3 is TGCGCCAGCAGCTTGGAGAGCGGGACGCGCACAGATACGCAGTATTTT. Protein product: CASSLESGTRTDTQYF. Looking up the rest from reference TRBV5-1 and TRBJ2-3 gives the full variable domain: KAGVTQTPRYLIKTRGQQVTLSCSPISGHRSVSWYQQTPGQGLQFLFEYFSETQRNKGNFPGRFSGRQFSNSRSEMNVSTLELGDSALYLCASSLESGTRTDTQYFGPGTRLTVL.

In DNA form, the CDR3 reads TGTGCCAGCAGCCCAAGACAGATGAACACTGAAGCTTTCTTT. Protein sequence: CASSPRQMNTEAFF. V usage is TRBV7-2 and J usage is TRBJ1-1; perhaps TRBD1 as D (5 bases). This CDR3 contains 14 residues. CDR1 SGHTA and CDR2 FQGNSA come from the germline V gene. V was cut by 5 bases and J by 0 bases, with 10 bases left in between. The full variable domain, its missing parts supplied by reference TRBV7-2 and TRBJ1-1, is GAGVSQSPSNKVTEKGKDVELRCDPISGHTALYWYRQSLGQGLEFLIYFQGNSAPDKSGLPSDRFSAERTGGSVSTLTIQRTQQEDSAVYLCASSPRQMNTEAFFGQGTRLTVV.

The chain couples TRBV6-1 to TRBJ1-1; D is unclear. The V and J ends lost 7 bases and 4 bases respectively, with 10 bases between them. The CDR3 is 12 residues long. CDR1 and CDR2 from the germline V gene are MNHNS and SASEGT. CDR3 sequence: CASTVGGTEAFF. Here the CDR3 DNA reads TGTGCCAGCACAGTAGGCGGCACTGAAGCTTTCTTT.

The chain links TRBV11-3 to TRBJ2-5; D possibly corresponds to TRBD2 (5 bases). The CDR3 runs to 14 residues. V was clipped by 4 bases and J by 3 bases, with 12 bases between them. Germline V lookup: CDR1 SGHNT, CDR2 YENEEA. The DNA for the CDR3 is TGTGCCAGCAGCTCTCGTGCCGGGGAAGAGACCCAGTACTTC. Translation: CASSSRAGEETQYF.

V usage is TRBV29-1 and J usage is TRBJ2-1, with 9 bases identical to TRBD2. The CDR3 covers 14 residues. Germline V gene data show CDR1 as SQVTM and CDR2 as ANQGSEA. The ends lost 6 bases at V and 7 bases at J; junction bases unmatched: 10. The CDR3 DNA sequence: TGCAGCGTGACTCCGGGACTAGCACCTAATGAGCAGTTCTTC. It yields the protein CSVTPGLAPNEQFF.

This clone was seen a single time. The chain links TRBV7-2 to TRBJ2-3; 7 positions agree with TRBD2. CDR3 size: 15 residues. V lost 8 bases, J lost 0 bases, and 8 bases stayed unmatched. Germline lookup yields CDR1 SGHTA and CDR2 FQGNSA. The CDR3 spells CASLVDGRSTDTQYF. DNA for the CDR3: TGTGCCAGCCTAGTGGACGGGAGGAGCACAGATACGCAGTATTTT.

Written as DNA, the CDR3 is TGTGCCAGCAGCTTAAGAGGGGGATTCCCAGATACGCAGTATTTT. This gives the protein CASSLRGGFPDTQYF. The genes are TRBV7-6 and TRBJ2-3; D is possibly TRBD1 (6 bases). Trimming took off 2 bases at V and 4 bases at J, with 13 bases between the two ends. The CDR3 covers 15 residues. Germline lookup yields CDR1 SGHVS and CDR2 FNYEAQ.

The chain carries TRBV7-9 and TRBJ1-4, with D hard to call. From germline, CDR1 is SEHNR and CDR2 FQNEAQ (reference sequence). With 5 bases removed from V and 7 bases from J, the gap between germline ends came to 17 bases. This CDR3 has 15 residues. The CDR3 here is CASSPGAGEGEKLFF. DNA of the CDR3: TGTGCCAGCAGCCCAGGTGCGGGTGAAGGTGAAAAACTGTTTTTT. The variable domain in full, completed from reference TRBV7-9 and TRBJ1-4, reads DTGVSQNPRHKITKRGQNVTFRCDPISEHNRLYWYRQTLGQGPEFLTYFQNEAQLEKSRLLSDRFSAERPKGSFSTLEIQRTEQGDSAMYLCASSPGAGEGEKLFFGSGTQLSVL.

The chain combines TRBV6-1 with TRBJ2-2, with D possibly TRBD2 on 6 matching bases. V was shortened by 6 bases and J by 4 bases, with 15 bases between the two germline ends. The germline CDR1 and CDR2 sequences are MNHNS and SASEGT. The CDR3 consists of 15 residues. CDR3 coding DNA: TGTGCCAGCAGGGTCGGGAGCTCGATCACCGGGGAGCTGTTTTTT. Its protein is CASRVGSSITGELFF.

The V call is TRBV5-6, the J call TRBJ2-5; 9 bases agree with TRBD1. V was clipped by 5 bases and J by 5 bases; unmatched bases: 10. The CDR3 sequence is 15 residues long. The germline gives CDR1 SGHDT, CDR2 YYEEEE. CDR3 region: CASRPPGQGRETQYF. The CDR3 bases are TGTGCCAGCAGGCCCCCGGGACAGGGTAGGGAGACCCAGTACTTC.

The genes are TRBV5-1 and TRBJ1-5; a possible D gene is TRBD1 (5 bases). CDR3 size: 15 residues. CDR1 is SGHRS and CDR2 is YFSETQ in the germline V gene. Trimming removed 0 bases at V and 2 bases at J, with 9 bases between. DNA for the CDR3: TGCGCCAGCAGCTTGGATTCGGGGGGCAATCAGCCCCAGCATTTT. Translated, it gives CASSLDSGGNQPQHF.

J is TRBJ2-5 and V is TRBV6-1, with a tentative D call TRBD1 (6 bases). The V end lost 4 bases, the J end lost 2 bases, and 11 bases lay between the germline ends. CDR1 and CDR2 from the germline V gene are MNHNS and SASEGT. The CDR3 has 14 residues. CDR3 DNA sequence: TGTGCCAGCAGTGGACACAGGGATCAAGAGACCCAGTACTTC. Protein: CASSGHRDQETQYF.

V and J are TRBV6-1 and TRBJ2-1, with a possible D match to TRBD2 (6 bases). V was clipped by 6 bases and J by 2 bases, with 14 bases between them. The CDR3 has 15 residues. CDR1 and CDR2 (germline): MNHNS, SASEGT. CDR3 sequence (DNA): TGTGCCAGCAGGGTCGGGGGTCCGGCCTACAATGAGCAGTTCTTC. Its translation: CASRVGGPAYNEQFF.